The 9 T cell receptor beta chains presented below share a single source sample, sequenced in a study of technical replicates of blood from a few donors. Measured with immunoSEQ multiplex PCR; TCRdb has only the in-frame clones, and not every one. The sample shows some 60,000 clones, approximately 94% of them seen only once. Sequenced input: PBMCs. All receptors derive from a human donor in good health. Some clones in this sample may be carry-over from other donors' samples.

This chain links TRBV6-5 with TRBJ2-7; D possibly corresponds to TRBD1 (7 bases). The germline V gene encodes CDR1 MNHEY and CDR2 SVGAGI. The CDR3 loop spans 16 amino acids. The V end lost 0 bases, the J end lost 5 bases, and 17 bases lay between the germline ends. The CDR3 DNA sequence: TGTGCCAGCAGTTACTCGACTTCAGGGGGGACGAACGAGCAGTACTTC. As protein: CASSYSTSGGTNEQYF.

This sequence joins TRBV5-4 and TRBJ2-5; 8 bases fit TRBD2. With 4 bases clipped from V and 2 bases from J, the junction kept 7 bases outside the gene matches. The germline gives CDR1 SGHNT, CDR2 YYREEE (reference sequence). CDR3 length equals 15 residues. This CDR3 reads CASSRGGGWQETQYF. The CDR3 nucleotides read TGTGCCAGCAGCCGTGGCGGGGGGTGGCAAGAGACCCAGTACTTC.

The rearrangement uses TRBV11-2 and TRBJ2-3; possibly TRBD1 for D (6 bases). The V end was cut by 4 bases, the J end by 4 bases, with 12 bases between. The CDR3 loop spans 14 amino acids. In germline, CDR1 is SGHAT, CDR2 FQNNGV. The CDR3 is CASSSRQEADTQYF. CDR3 nucleotide sequence: TGTGCCAGCAGCTCGCGACAGGAAGCAGATACGCAGTATTTT.

The chain combines TRBV4-3 with TRBJ2-7, with a weak D call TRBD2 (6 bases). Trimming removed 1 base from V and 0 bases from J, with 13 bases in between. The CDR3 consists of 16 residues. Germline assignment: CDR1 LGHNA and CDR2 YSLEER. CDR3: CASSQGDRGTSYEQYF. Written as DNA, the CDR3 is TGCGCCAGCAGCCAAGGGGACCGGGGGACCTCCTACGAGCAGTACTTC.

The chain combines TRBV29-1 with TRBJ2-1, with unresolved D. This CDR3 contains 11 residues. Germline V lookup: CDR1 SQVTM, CDR2 ANQGSEA. V was cut by 4 bases and J by 10 bases, with 11 bases left in between. As DNA, the CDR3 is TGCAGCGTTGTTCTGGGCTTCGAGCAGTTCTTC. Translated: CSVVLGFEQFF.

The rearrangement uses TRBV7-7 and TRBJ2-2, with D unclear. The CDR3 covers 17 residues. Germline CDR1 is SSHAT and CDR2 is FNYEAQ (reference sequence). V gave up 5 bases and J gave up 5 bases, with 21 bases separating them. The CDR3 DNA reads TGTGCCAGCAGCATAACAAAGGATGACTCGTTTACCGGGGAGCTGTTTTTT. This codes for CASSITKDDSFTGELFF. Based on the CDR3 plus reference TRBV7-7 and TRBJ2-2, the full variable domain is GAGVSQSPRYKVTKRGQDVTLRCDPISSHATLYWYQQALGQGPEFLTYFNYEAQPDKSGLPSDRFSAERPEGSISTLTIQRTEQRDSAMYRCASSITKDDSFTGELFFGEGSRLTVL.

V usage is TRBV6-6 and J usage is TRBJ1-5; the match to TRBD1 covers 7 bases. With V trimmed by 5 bases and J by 2 bases, 6 bases remained unmatched. The CDR3 consists of 15 residues. The V gene's germline CDR1 is MNHNY and CDR2 SVGAGI (reference sequence). CDR3 loop: CASSTNRGGNQPQHF. The CDR3, as DNA: TGTGCCAGCAGTACGAACAGGGGCGGCAATCAGCCCCAGCATTTT.

The chain uses TRBV7-3 and TRBJ2-5; 8 bases agree with TRBD2. V trimming: 5 bases; J trimming: 0 bases; junction bases outside the gene matches: 5. The CDR3 contains 15 residues. Germline CDR1 reads SGHTA; CDR2 reads FQGTGA. Here the CDR3 reads CASSPIAGNQETQYF. CDR3 in DNA: TGTGCCAGCAGCCCGATAGCGGGGAACCAAGAGACCCAGTACTTC.

V usage is TRBV4-2 and J usage is TRBJ2-1; TRBD2 aligns across 11 bases. This CDR3 is 15 amino acids long. V lost 3 bases to trimming and J lost 3 bases; unmatched junction nucleotides: 1. The germline gives CDR1 LGHNA, CDR2 YNFKEQ. The CDR3 loop is CASSHGTSGYNEQFF. The CDR3 coding sequence is TGTGCCAGCAGCCACGGGACTAGCGGCTACAATGAGCAGTTCTTC.